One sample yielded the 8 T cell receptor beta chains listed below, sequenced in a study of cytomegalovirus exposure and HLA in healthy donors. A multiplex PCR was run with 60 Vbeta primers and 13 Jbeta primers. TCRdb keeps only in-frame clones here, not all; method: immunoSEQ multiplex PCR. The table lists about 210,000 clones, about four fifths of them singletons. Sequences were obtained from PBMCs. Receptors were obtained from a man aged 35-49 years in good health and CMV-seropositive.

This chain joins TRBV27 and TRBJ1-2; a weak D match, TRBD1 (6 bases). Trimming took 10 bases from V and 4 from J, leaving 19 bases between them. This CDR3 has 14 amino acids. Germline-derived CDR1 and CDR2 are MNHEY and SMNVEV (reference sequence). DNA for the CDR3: TGTGCCACCAGAAGTCTTGGACAGTCCTATGGCTACACCTTC. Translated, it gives CATRSLGQSYGYTF.

As DNA, the CDR3 is TGTGCCAGCAGTGGTAACACCCTCCACTTT. Its translation is CASSGNTLHF. The chain links TRBV25-1 to TRBJ1-6; D unresolved. The CDR3 has 10 residues. V was trimmed by 4 bases and J by 14 bases, leaving 6 bases between them. Germline values: CDR1 MGHDK, CDR2 SYGVNS.

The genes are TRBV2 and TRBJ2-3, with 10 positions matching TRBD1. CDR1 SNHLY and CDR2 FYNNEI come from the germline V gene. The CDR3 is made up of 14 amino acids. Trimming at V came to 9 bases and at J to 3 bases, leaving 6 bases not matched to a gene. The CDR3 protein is CASTRDRGTDTQYF. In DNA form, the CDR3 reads TGTGCCAGTACTCGGGACAGGGGAACAGATACGCAGTATTTT.

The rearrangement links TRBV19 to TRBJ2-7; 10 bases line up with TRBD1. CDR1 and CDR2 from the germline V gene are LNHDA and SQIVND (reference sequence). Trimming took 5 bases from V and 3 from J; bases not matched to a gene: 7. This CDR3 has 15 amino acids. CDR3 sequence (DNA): TGTGCCAGTAGTCCCCTCTGGACAGGGGGCTACGAGCAGTACTTC. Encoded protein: CASSPLWTGGYEQYF.

The CDR3, as DNA: TGTGCCAGCAGCTGGGGGGAGAACTATGGCTACACCTTC. Residues: CASSWGENYGYTF. The chain carries TRBV5-4 and TRBJ1-2; a weak D match, TRBD1 (5 bases). Per germline, CDR1 SGHNT and CDR2 YYREEE (reference sequence). V was clipped by 3 bases and J by 2 bases, with 8 bases between them. The CDR3 spans 13 residues.

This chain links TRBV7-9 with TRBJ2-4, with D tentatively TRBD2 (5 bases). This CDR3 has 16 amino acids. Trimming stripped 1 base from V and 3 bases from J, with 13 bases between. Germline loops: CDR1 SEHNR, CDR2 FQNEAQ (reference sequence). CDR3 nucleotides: TGTGCCAGCAGCTTAGGGAGTTACCGGGGCAAAAACATTCAGTACTTC. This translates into CASSLGSYRGKNIQYF.

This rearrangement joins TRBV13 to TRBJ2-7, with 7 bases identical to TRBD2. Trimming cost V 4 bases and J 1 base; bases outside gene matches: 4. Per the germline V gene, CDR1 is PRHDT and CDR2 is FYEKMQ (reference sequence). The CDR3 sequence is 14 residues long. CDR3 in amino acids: CASSSWGGSYEQYF. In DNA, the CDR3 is TGTGCCAGCAGCTCGTGGGGAGGGTCCTACGAGCAGTACTTC.

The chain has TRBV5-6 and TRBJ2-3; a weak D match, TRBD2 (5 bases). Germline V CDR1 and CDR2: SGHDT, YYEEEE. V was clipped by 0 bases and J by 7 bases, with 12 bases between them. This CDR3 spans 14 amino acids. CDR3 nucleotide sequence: TGTGCCAGCAGCTTGGCGCCTAGCCCAAATACGCAGTATTTT. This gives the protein CASSLAPSPNTQYF.